The 15 T cell receptor beta chains given below trace back to one sample, sequenced in a study of T cell responses to AZD1222 COVID-19 vaccine. This table comes from immunoSEQ multiplex PCR, and its TCRdb copy is limited to in-frame clones, with some not included. The sample comprises 160,000 or so clones, approximately 91% of which are singletons, and roughly 1.6% rests with the top ten. Sequenced material: peripheral blood, taken 28 days after the second AZD1222 dose. The receptors stem from an adult who received the AZD1222 COVID-19 vaccine.

This chain uses TRBV11-1 with TRBJ2-3, with D uncertain. CDR1 and CDR2 from the germline V gene are SGHAT and FQDESV (reference sequence). The CDR3 is made up of 14 amino acids. Trimming pared 5 bases from V and 4 bases from J, leaving 13 bases between. The CDR3 bases are TGTGCCAGCAGCGAAATCCTTGGGCCAGATACGCAGTATTTT. This sequence encodes CASSEILGPDTQYF.

CDR3 residues: CASSSDGYGYGYTF. The DNA of the CDR3 is TGTGCCAGCAGCTCGGATGGGTACGGCTATGGCTACACCTTC. The chain has TRBV7-2 and TRBJ1-2; the D is unclear. Trimming removed 4 bases at V and 4 bases at J, with 13 bases between. CDR3 length: 14 amino acids. The V gene's germline CDR1 is SGHTA and CDR2 FQGNSA.

The rearrangement joins TRBV5-1 to TRBJ1-6; the match to TRBD1 covers 7 bases. Germline CDR1 is SGHRS and CDR2 is YFSETQ. This CDR3 has 16 amino acids. The V gene end was trimmed by 0 bases and the J gene end by 4 bases; junction bases not matched to a gene: 4. DNA for the CDR3: TGCGCCAGCAGCTTGGATGGCAGGGGGTATAATTCACCCCTCCACTTT. Its translation is CASSLDGRGYNSPLHF.

The chain carries TRBV28 and TRBJ2-2; a weak D match, TRBD2 (7 bases). The CDR3 runs 14 residues. Trimming removed 6 bases at V and 8 bases at J, with 16 bases between. Looked up from germline, CDR1 is MDHEN and CDR2 is SYDVKM. The CDR3 region is CASRPRGRRGELFF. The DNA for the CDR3 is TGTGCCAGCAGACCGCGGGGGCGGCGGGGGGAGCTGTTTTTT. The variable domain in full, with the rest retrieved from reference TRBV28 and TRBJ2-2, is DVKVTQSSRYLVKRTGEKVFLECVQDMDHENMFWYRQDPGLGLRLIYFSYDVKMKEKGDIPEGYSVSREKKERFSLILESASTNQTSMYLCASRPRGRRGELFFGEGSRLTVL.

The table lists this clone with a count of one. The J gene is TRBJ2-1, the V gene TRBV11-2, with 9 bases matching TRBD2. The germline V gene has CDR1 SGHAT and CDR2 FQNNGV. J was trimmed by 14 bases and V by 5 bases; bases with no gene match: 1. The CDR3 runs to 10 residues. The CDR3 nucleotides read TGTGCCAGCAGCCGGACTAGCGAGTTCTTC. Translated, it gives CASSRTSEFF.

J is TRBJ1-2 and V is TRBV7-9; D ambiguous. The CDR3 is made up of 16 amino acids. Germline values: CDR1 SEHNR, CDR2 FQNEAQ (reference sequence). Deletions cut 4 bases from V and 9 bases from J, with 24 bases between. The CDR3, as DNA: TGTGCCAGCAGCTACCCCGGAGCACCCTCTGAAATGAGCTACACCTTC. It encodes CASSYPGAPSEMSYTF.

The V and J genes are TRBV27 and TRBJ2-5, with 8 bases identical to TRBD1. The CDR3 consists of 12 residues. The V and J ends lost 6 bases and 5 bases, in that order; junction bases with no gene match: 2. Looked up from germline, CDR1 is MNHEY and CDR2 is SMNVEV (reference sequence). The CDR3 is CASSYRGETQYF. DNA of the CDR3: TGTGCCAGCAGCTACAGGGGGGAGACCCAGTACTTC.

The genes are TRBV7-6 and TRBJ2-1; tentative D call: TRBD1 (5 bases). Trimming left V 11 bases short and J 10 bases short, with 15 bases between. The CDR3 is made up of 11 amino acids. The germline V gene has CDR1 SGHVS and CDR2 FNYEAQ. The CDR3 reads CALWGGDEQFF. The DNA of the CDR3 is TGTGCCCTGTGGGGCGGCGACGAGCAGTTCTTC. Based on the CDR3 plus reference TRBV7-6 and TRBJ2-1, the full variable domain is GAGVSQSPRYKVTKRGQDVALRCDPISGHVSLYWYRQALGQGPEFLTYFNYEAQQDKSGLPNDRFSAERPEGSISTLTIQRTEQRDSAMYRCALWGGDEQFFGPGTRLTVL.

This chain uses TRBV5-1 with TRBJ2-7; TRBD2 aligns across 7 bases. Germline lookup yields CDR1 SGHRS and CDR2 YFSETQ. This CDR3 contains 17 residues. The trim removed 6 bases at V and 0 bases at J, leaving 15 bases unmatched. The CDR3 DNA reads as TGCGCCAGCACATTTCAAACAGGAGGCGGGAGCTCCTACGAGCAGTACTTC. Translated, it gives CASTFQTGGGSSYEQYF.

This chain connects TRBV4-1 to TRBJ2-5; 8 bases agree with TRBD2. Germline CDR1 reads MGHRA; CDR2 reads YSYEKL. The CDR3 contains 16 residues. V trimming: 1 base; J trimming: 4 bases; junction bases outside the gene matches: 8. As DNA, the CDR3 is TGCGCCAGCAGCCAAGGTTTTAGCGGGAAGGGAGAGACCCAGTACTTC. It translates to CASSQGFSGKGETQYF.

This rearrangement joins TRBV14 to TRBJ1-2; D remains unclear. The CDR3 has 14 amino acids. Germline V gene data show CDR1 as SGHDN and CDR2 as FVKESK. Trimming took off 2 bases at V and 8 bases at J, with 15 bases between the two ends. The CDR3 here is CASSQPDEWVGYTF. In nucleotides, the CDR3 is TGTGCCAGCAGCCAACCAGACGAGTGGGTGGGCTACACCTTC.

The J gene is TRBJ2-6, the V gene TRBV5-1; TRBD2 is a possible D gene (5 bases). Trimming cost V 1 base and J 4 bases, with 15 bases left between them. The germline CDR1 and CDR2 sequences are SGHRS and YFSETQ. The CDR3 has 17 residues. The CDR3: CASSLSGKGTGANVLTF. CDR3 coding DNA: TGCGCCAGCAGCTTGTCGGGAAAGGGTACAGGGGCCAACGTCCTGACTTTC.

The chain carries TRBV5-1 and TRBJ1-1; 9 bases map to TRBD1. The CDR3 has 16 amino acids. V was pared by 1 base and J by 1 base, with 5 bases of the junction left unmatched. Germline CDR1 SGHRS, CDR2 YFSETQ. The CDR3 loop is CASSLRTGAENTEAFF. The CDR3 DNA follows: TGCGCCAGCAGCTTGAGGACAGGGGCGGAGAACACTGAAGCTTTCTTT.

The genes are TRBV19 and TRBJ2-2; D is possibly TRBD1 (6 bases). The germline V and J ends were trimmed by 7 bases and 6 bases, with 21 bases remaining between them. This CDR3 has 16 amino acids. Germline loops: CDR1 LNHDA, CDR2 SQIVND (reference sequence). CDR3 in amino acids: CASKGEVGLIAGELFF. For the CDR3, the DNA is TGTGCCAGTAAGGGGGAAGTGGGGTTGATCGCCGGGGAGCTGTTTTTT. Together with reference TRBV19 and TRBJ2-2, the CDR3 gives the full variable domain: DGGITQSPKYLFRKEGQNVTLSCEQNLNHDAMYWYRQDPGQGLRLIYYSQIVNDFQKGDIAEGYSVSREKKESFPLTVTSAQKNPTAFYLCASKGEVGLIAGELFFGEGSRLTVL.

The V and J genes are TRBV19 and TRBJ2-3, with 14 bases fitting TRBD2. In germline, CDR1 is LNHDA, CDR2 SQIVND (reference sequence). This CDR3 has 18 residues. The ends lost 4 bases at V and 0 bases at J; junction bases unmatched: 6. The CDR3 sequence is CASSSGLAGGWSTDTQYF. The CDR3 region has the DNA TGTGCCAGTAGTAGTGGACTAGCGGGAGGATGGAGCACAGATACGCAGTATTTT.